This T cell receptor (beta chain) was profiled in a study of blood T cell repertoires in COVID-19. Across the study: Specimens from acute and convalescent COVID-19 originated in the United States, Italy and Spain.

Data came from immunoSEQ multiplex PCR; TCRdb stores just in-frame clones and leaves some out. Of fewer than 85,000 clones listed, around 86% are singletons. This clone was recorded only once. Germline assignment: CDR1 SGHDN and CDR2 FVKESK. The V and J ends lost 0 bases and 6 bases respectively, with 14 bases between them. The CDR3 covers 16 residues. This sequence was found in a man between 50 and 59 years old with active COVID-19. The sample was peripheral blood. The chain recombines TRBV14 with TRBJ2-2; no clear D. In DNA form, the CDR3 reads TGTGCCAGCAGCCAAGATTACGGCAGGTTGGCCGGGGAGCTGTTTTTT. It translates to CASSQDYGRLAGELFF.